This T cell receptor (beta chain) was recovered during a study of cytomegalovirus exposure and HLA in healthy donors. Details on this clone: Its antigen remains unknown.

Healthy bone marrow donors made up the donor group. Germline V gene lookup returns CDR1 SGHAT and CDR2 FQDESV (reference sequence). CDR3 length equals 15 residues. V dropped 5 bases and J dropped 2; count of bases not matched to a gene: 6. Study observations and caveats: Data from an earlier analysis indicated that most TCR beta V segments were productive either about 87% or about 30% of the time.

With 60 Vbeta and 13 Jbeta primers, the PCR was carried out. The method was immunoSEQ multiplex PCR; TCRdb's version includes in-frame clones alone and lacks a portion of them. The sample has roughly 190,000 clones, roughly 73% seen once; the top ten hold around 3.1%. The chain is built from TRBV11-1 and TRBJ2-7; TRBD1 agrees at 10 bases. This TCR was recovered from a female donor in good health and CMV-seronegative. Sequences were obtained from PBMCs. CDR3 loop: CASSAGTGVPYEQYF. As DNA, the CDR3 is TGTGCCAGCAGCGCTGGGACAGGGGTCCCCTACGAGCAGTACTTC.